This record concerns one TCR beta chain sequence. Its antigen is still unknown. The data derive from a study of CD8+ T cells in alopecia areata. RNA was isolated and reverse transcribed to cDNA, the sequencing template. This table comes from immunoSEQ multiplex PCR, and its TCRdb copy is limited to in-frame clones, with some not included. The sample yields fewer than 350,000 clones, 58% seen once. Trimming cost V 5 bases and J 10 bases, with 18 bases left between them. This CDR3 region has 14 residues. CDR1 is SGDLS and CDR2 is YYNGEE in the germline V gene. Whole-study results and caveats: Scalp clonality, together with expanded CD8+ clones among the top 100, fell significantly with tofacitinib. For lesional scalp, especially alopecia totalis/universalis, clonality was higher than in normal scalp.

The treatment: oral pan-JAK inhibitor, 5-10 mg twice daily. The receptor was isolated from a human donor with alopecia areata. This specimen consisted of CD4+ T cells sorted from blood, obtained at week 24, from a patient treated with tofacitinib. The chain has TRBV9 and TRBJ1-4; maybe TRBD1 (6 bases). As DNA, the CDR3 is TGTGCCAGCAGGAGAGGACACCTAGGGGGAAAACTGTTTTTT. Its translation is CASRRGHLGGKLFF.